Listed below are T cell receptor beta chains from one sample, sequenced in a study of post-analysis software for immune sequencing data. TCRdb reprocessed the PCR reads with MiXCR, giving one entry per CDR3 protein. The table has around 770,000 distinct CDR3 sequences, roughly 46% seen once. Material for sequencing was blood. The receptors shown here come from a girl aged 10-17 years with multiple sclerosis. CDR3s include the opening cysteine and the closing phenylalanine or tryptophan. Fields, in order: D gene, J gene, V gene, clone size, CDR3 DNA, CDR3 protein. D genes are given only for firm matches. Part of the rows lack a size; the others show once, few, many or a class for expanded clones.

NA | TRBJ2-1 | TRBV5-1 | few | TGCGCCAGCAGCCGGGCAGGGGGCGGGAGCCCCAATGAGCAGTTCTTC | CASSRAGGGSPNEQFF
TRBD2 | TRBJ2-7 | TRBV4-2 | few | TGTGCCAGCAGCCAAGATAAACTAGCGGGAGGACTCTCCTACGAGCAGTACTTC | CASSQDKLAGGLSYEQYF
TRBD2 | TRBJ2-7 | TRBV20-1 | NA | TGCAGTGCTGAACCGGAGGCTAGCGGGAACTACGAGCAGTACTTC | CSAEPEASGNYEQYF
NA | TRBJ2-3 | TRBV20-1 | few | TGCAGTCCCCACTACGGGGGCACAGATACGCAGTATTTT | CSPHYGGTDTQYF
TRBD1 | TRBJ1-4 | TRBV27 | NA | TGTGCCAGCAGTCCGGACAGGGGTTGGGAAAAACTGTTTTTT | CASSPDRGWEKLFF
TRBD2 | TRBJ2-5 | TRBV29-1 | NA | TGCAGCGCCATGGGACTAGCGGGTGGGGAGACCCAGTACTTC | CSAMGLAGGETQYF
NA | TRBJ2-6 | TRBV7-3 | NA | TGTGCCAGCAGCTTATTGGGGGTGTCTGGGGCCAACGTCCTGACTTTC | CASSLLGVSGANVLTF
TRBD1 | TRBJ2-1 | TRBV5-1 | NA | TGCGCCAGCAGCTTGGGGGACAGGGGGCTCTTTGAGCAGTTCTTC | CASSLGDRGLFEQFF
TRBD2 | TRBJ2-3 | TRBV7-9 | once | TGTGCAAGCAGCGGTTATAGCGGGAGGAGCCAAGGCACAGATACGCAGTATTTT | CASSGYSGRSQGTDTQYF
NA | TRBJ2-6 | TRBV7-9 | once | TGTGCCAGCAGCTTGACGACGAGCTCTGGGGCCAACGTCCTGACTTTC | CASSLTTSSGANVLTF
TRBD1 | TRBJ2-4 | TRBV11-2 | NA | TGTGCCAGCAGTTATCGAGGGGGCTATGAGGGAGAGGGAAACATTCAGTACTTC | CASSYRGGYEGEGNIQYF
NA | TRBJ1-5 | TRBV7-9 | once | TGTGCCAGCAGCGTCGGGATTCAGCCCCAGCATTTT | CASSVGIQPQHF
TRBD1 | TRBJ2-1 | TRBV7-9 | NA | TGTGCCAGCAGCTTAGTAGGGACAGGGCCCTCCGATGAGCAGTTCTTC | CASSLVGTGPSDEQFF
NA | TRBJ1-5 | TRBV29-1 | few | TGCAGCGTTGCGGCGGGGTGGGGGGACAATCAGCCCCAGCATTTT | CSVAAGWGDNQPQHF
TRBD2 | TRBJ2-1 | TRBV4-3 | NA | TGCGCCAGCAGCCAACAACTAGCGGTCAACAATGAGCAGTTCTTC | CASSQQLAVNNEQFF
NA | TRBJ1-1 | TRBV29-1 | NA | TGCAGCGTTGAAGAAAGGGCCAGGGTGAACACTGAAGCTTTCTTT | CSVEERARVNTEAFF
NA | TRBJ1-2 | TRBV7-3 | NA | TGTGCCAGCAGCATAGCCCCGGGGCCCGGCAGGGGCTACACCTTC | CASSIAPGPGRGYTF
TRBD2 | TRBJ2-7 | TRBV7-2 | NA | TGTGCCAGCAGCTTAGGAGCGGGAGTTGCAGGGTACGAGCAGTACTTC | CASSLGAGVAGYEQYF
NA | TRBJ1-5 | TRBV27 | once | TGTGCCAGGCCCTGGGGCAACCGAGAAAATCAGCCCCAGCATATGCCCCAGCATTTT | CARPWGNRENQPQHMPQHF
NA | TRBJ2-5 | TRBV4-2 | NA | TGTGCCAGCAGCCAAGAAGCGGGAGAGACCCAGTACTTC | CASSQEAGETQYF
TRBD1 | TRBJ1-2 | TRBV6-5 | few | TGTGCCAGCAGTTTCTACTGGACAGGGGCTAAGTCGGGCTACACCTTC | CASSFYWTGAKSGYTF
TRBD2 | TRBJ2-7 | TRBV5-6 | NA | TGTGCCAGCAACACCGGGACTAGCGACTATTTCTCCTACGAGCAGTACTTC | CASNTGTSDYFSYEQYF
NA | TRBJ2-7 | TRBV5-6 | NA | TGTGCCAGCAGCCAGGGCCCCTTCGAGCCCTACGAGCAGTACTTC | CASSQGPFEPYEQYF
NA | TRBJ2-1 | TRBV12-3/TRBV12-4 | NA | TGTGCCAGCAGTTTGTATCTCTACAATGAGCAGTTCTTC | CASSLYLYNEQFF
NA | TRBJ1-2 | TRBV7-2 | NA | TGTGCCAGCAGCTTATCGCCTCTAGGGGTCTACACCTTC | CASSLSPLGVYTF
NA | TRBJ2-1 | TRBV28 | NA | TGTGCCAGCAGTGGTGGGGGAAAAGGCTCCTACAATGAGCAGTTCTTC | CASSGGGKGSYNEQFF
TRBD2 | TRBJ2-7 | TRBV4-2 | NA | TGTGCCAGCAGCCAAGGCCCGACTAGCGGGAGTTTCGGCGAGCAGTACTTC | CASSQGPTSGSFGEQYF
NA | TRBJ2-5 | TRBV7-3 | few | TGTGCCAGCAGCTTAAGACCCCAAGGGACCCAGTACTTC | CASSLRPQGTQYF
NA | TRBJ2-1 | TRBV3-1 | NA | TGTGCCAGCAGCCGGGTACCAGGGAGAACTGAGCAGTTCTTC | CASSRVPGRTEQFF
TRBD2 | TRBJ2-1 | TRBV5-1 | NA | TGCGCCAGCAGCACACCTAGCGGGAGGTCTAACAATGAGCAGTTCTTC | CASSTPSGRSNNEQFF
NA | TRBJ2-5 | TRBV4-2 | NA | TGTGCCAGCAGCCAGGTTACAGTGGCCGGAGAGACCCAGTACTTC | CASSQVTVAGETQYF
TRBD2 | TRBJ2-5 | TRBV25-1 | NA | TGTGCCAGCAGTGAACTAGCGGGAGGCTTGGGGGAGACCCAGTACTTC | CASSELAGGLGETQYF
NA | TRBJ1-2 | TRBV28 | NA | TGTGCCAGCCTGACAGGCGGGGACTATGGCTACACCTTC | CASLTGGDYGYTF
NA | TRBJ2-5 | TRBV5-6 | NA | TGTGCCAGCAGCTTTGCAGTCGTTGAGACCCAGTACTTC | CASSFAVVETQYF
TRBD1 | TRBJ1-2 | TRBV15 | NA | TGTGCCACCAGCAGAGATTTAGTGGACAGGGGGAACTATGGCTACACCTTC | CATSRDLVDRGNYGYTF
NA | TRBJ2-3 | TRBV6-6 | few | TGTGCCAGCATCAAACCGGGACTCTCGATGGATACGCAGTATTTT | CASIKPGLSMDTQYF
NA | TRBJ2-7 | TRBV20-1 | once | TGCAGTGCTCCCACCAGGAACGAGCAGTACTTC | CSAPTRNEQYF
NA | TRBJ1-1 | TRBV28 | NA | TGTGCCAGCACCTTTGGGGCCACGGGGACTGAAGCTTTCTTT | CASTFGATGTEAFF
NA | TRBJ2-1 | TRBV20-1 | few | TGCAGTCCCGGAGACGGGTATCGTGGCCACTACAATGAGCAGTTCTTC | CSPGDGYRGHYNEQFF
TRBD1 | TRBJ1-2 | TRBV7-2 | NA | TGTGCCAGCAGCTTAGGAAGGGGGCAGGGCTACACCTTC | CASSLGRGQGYTF
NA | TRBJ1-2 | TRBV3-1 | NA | TGTGCCAGCAGCCAAGATCAGAGCGGGGGAGGATCGGGCTACACCTTC | CASSQDQSGGGSGYTF
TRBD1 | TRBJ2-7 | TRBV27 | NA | TGTGCCAGCAGTTCCTCACAGGGGGGTCGTGTAAGCGAGCAGTACTTC | CASSSSQGGRVSEQYF
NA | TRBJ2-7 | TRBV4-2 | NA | TGTGCCAGCAGCCCCTCGACTACAAGGGACTCCTACGAGCAGTACTTC | CASSPSTTRDSYEQYF
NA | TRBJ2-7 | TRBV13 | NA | TGTGCCAGCAGCTCCATGCTCGGGGAGCAGTACTTC | CASSSMLGEQYF
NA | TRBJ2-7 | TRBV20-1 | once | TGCAGTGCTAGCCTCCGTGGGACCGGTTGGTTCGAGCAGTACTTC | CSASLRGTGWFEQYF
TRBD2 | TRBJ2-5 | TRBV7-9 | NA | TGTGCCAGCAGCCTGACTAGCGGACAAGAGACCCGGTACTTC | CASSLTSGQETRYF
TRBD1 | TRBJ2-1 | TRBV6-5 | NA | TGTGCCAGCAGTTACCTGGGACAGGGGAGGAATGAGCAGTTCTTC | CASSYLGQGRNEQFF
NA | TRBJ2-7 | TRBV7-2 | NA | TGTGCCAGCAGCTTATCGGGGCGGGTGTTACACGAGCAGTACTTC | CASSLSGRVLHEQYF
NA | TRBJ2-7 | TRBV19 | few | TGTGCCAGTAGTATAGACGGTCCGTACGAGCAGTACTTC | CASSIDGPYEQYF
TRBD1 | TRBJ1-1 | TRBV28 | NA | TGTGCCAGCAGCCCCACGGGACAGGGGGCACCCCTGAACACTGAAGCTTTCTTT | CASSPTGQGAPLNTEAFF
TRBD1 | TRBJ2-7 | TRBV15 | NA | TGTGCCACCAGCAGAGATGGGACAGGGTTCTACTACGAGCAGTACTTC | CATSRDGTGFYYEQYF
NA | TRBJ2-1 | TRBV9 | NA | TGTGCCAGCAGCGTAGGAGGAGCAAAGGACAATGAGCAGTTCTTC | CASSVGGAKDNEQFF
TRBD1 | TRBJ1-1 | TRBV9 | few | TGTGCCAGCAGCGTAGTTGGACAGGGGGGGAACACTGAAGCTTTCTTT | CASSVVGQGGNTEAFF